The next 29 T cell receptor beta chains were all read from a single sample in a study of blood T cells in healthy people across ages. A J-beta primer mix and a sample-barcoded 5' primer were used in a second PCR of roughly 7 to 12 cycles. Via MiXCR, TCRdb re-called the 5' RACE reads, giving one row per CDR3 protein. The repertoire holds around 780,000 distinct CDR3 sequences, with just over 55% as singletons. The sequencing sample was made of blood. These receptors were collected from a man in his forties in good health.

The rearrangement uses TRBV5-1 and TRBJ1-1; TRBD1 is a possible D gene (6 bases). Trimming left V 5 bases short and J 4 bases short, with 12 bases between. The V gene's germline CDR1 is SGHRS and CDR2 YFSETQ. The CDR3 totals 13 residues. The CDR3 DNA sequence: TGCGCCAGCAGATACAGGGAGAGCACTGAAGCTTTCTTT. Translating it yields CASRYRESTEAFF.

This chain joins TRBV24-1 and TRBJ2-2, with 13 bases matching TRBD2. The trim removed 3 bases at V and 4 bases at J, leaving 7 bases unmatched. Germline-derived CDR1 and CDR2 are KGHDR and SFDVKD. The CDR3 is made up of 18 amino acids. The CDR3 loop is CATSDPKGLAGPTGELFF. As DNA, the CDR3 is TGTGCCACCAGTGATCCGAAGGGACTAGCGGGACCCACCGGGGAGCTGTTTTTT.

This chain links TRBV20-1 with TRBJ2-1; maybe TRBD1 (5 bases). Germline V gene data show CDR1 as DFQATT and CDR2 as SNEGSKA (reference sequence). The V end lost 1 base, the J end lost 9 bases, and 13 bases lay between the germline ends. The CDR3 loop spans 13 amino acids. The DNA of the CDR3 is TGCAGTGCTAGAGCCGCCACAGGACCTGAGCAGTTCTTC. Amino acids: CSARAATGPEQFF.

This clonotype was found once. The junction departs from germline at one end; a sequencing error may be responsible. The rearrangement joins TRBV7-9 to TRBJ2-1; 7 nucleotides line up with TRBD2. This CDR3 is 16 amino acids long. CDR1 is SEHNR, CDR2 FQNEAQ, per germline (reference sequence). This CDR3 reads CASRLSGGIFYNEQFF. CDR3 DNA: TGTGCCAGCCGCTTATCGGGGGGAATTTTCTACAATGAGCAGTTCTTC.

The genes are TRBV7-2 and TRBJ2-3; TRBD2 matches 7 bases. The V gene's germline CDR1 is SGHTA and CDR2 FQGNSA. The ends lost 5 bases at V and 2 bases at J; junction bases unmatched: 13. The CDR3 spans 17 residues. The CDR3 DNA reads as TGTGCCAGCAGCCTCTTCGTGGGAGGGGAATTCACAGATACGCAGTATTTT. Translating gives CASSLFVGGEFTDTQYF.

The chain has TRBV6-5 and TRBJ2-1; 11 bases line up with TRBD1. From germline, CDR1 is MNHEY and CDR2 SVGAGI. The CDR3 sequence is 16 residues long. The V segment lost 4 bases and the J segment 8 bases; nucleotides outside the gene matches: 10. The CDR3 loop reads CASSSTRTGGWYEQFF. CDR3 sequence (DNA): TGTGCCAGCAGTTCCACCCGGACAGGGGGCTGGTATGAGCAGTTCTTC.

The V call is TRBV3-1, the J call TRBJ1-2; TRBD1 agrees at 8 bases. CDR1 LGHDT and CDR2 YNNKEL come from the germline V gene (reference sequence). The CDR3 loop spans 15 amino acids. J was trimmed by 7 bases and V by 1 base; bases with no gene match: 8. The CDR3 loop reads CASSQGTTGAGGYTF. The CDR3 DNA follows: TGTGCCAGCAGCCAAGGTACGACAGGGGCTGGTGGCTACACCTTC.

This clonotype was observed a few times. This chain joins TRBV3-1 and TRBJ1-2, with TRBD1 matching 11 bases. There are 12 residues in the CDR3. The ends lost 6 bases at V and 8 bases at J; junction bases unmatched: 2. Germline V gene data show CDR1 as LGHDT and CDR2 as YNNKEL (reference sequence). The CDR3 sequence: CASRGTGGGYTF. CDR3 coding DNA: TGTGCCAGCAGGGGGACAGGGGGAGGCTACACCTTC. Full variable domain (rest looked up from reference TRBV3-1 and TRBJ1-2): DTAVSQTPKYLVTQMGNDKSIKCEQNLGHDTMYWYKQDSKKFLKIMFSYNNKELIINETVPNRFSPKSPDKAHLNLHINSLELGDSAVYFCASRGTGGGYTFGSGTRLTVV.

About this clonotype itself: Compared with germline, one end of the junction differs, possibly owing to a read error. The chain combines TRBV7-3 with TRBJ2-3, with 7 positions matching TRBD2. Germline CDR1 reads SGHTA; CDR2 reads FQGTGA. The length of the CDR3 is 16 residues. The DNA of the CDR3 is TGTGCCAGTAGCTTTGAGCCGGGAGGTAACACAGATACGCAGTATTTT. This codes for CASSFEPGGNTDTQYF.

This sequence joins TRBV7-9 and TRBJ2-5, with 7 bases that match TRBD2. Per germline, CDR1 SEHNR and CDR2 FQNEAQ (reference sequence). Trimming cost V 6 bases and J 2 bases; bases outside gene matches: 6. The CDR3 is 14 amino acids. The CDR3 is CASRGDYLQETQYF. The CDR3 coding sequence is TGTGCCAGCAGGGGGGACTACCTACAAGAGACCCAGTACTTC.

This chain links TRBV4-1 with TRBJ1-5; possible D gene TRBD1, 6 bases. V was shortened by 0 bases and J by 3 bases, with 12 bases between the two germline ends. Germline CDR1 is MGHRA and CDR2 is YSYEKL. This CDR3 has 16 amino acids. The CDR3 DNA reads TGCGCCAGCAGCCAAGATGAGTGGACAGACAATCAGCCCCAGCATTTT. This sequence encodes CASSQDEWTDNQPQHF.

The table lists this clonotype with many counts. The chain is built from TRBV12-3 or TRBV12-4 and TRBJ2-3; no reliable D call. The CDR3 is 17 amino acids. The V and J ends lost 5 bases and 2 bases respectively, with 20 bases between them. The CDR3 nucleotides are TGTGCCAGCAGTCCGCTTGACCGGGCCAAATACACAGATACGCAGTATTTT. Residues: CASSPLDRAKYTDTQYF.

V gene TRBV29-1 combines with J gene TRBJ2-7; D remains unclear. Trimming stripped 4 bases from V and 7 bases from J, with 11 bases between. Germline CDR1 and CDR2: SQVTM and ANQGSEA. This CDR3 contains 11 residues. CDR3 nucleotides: TGCAGCGTTGGAGGATACAATGAGCAGTACTTC. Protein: CSVGGYNEQYF.

This chain's CDR3 is CASSFRTSGYYEQYF. CDR3 DNA sequence: TGTGCCAGCAGCTTTAGGACTAGCGGTTACTACGAGCAGTACTTC. The chain recombines TRBV7-2 with TRBJ2-7, with 10 bases aligning to TRBD2. The CDR3 is 15 residues long. CDR1 is SGHTA, CDR2 FQGNSA, per germline. Trimming at V came to 3 bases and at J to 3 bases, leaving 5 bases not matched to a gene.

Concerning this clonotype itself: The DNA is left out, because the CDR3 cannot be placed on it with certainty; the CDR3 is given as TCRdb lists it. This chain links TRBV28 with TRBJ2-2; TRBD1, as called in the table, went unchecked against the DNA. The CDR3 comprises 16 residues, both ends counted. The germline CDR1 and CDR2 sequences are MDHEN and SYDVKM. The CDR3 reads CASSRVGQGNTGEQFF.

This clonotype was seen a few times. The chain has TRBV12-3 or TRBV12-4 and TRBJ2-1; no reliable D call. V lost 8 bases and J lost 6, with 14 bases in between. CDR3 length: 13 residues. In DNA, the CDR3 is TGTGCCAGCGGACCACGGATTAGCAATGAGCAGTTCTTC. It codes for CASGPRISNEQFF.

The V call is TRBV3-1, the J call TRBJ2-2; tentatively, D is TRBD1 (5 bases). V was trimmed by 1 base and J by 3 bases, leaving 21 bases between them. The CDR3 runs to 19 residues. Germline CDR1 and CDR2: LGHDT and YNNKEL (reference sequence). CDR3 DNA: TGTGCCAGCAGCCAAGTAGGTAAAGGGGCGGATCGGGACACCGGGGAGCTGTTTTTT. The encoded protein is CASSQVGKGADRDTGELFF.

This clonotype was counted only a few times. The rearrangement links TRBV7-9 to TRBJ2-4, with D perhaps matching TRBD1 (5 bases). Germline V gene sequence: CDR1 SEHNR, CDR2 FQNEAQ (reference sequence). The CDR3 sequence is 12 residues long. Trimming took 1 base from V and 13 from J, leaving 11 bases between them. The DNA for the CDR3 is TGTGCCAGCAGCTTAGGACAGCAGGAGCAGTACTTC. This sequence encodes CASSLGQQEQYF.

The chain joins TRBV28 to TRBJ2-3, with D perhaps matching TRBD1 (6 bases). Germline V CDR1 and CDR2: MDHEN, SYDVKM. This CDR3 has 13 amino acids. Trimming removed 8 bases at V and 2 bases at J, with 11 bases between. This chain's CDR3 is CASSRTATDTQYF. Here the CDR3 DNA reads TGTGCCAGCTCTCGGACAGCCACAGATACGCAGTATTTT.

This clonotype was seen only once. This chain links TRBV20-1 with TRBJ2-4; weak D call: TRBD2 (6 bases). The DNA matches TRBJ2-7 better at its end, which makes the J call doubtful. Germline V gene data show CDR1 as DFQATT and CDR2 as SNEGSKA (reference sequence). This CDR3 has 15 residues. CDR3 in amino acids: CSARGVVEGRYEQYF. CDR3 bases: TGCAGTGCTAGAGGGGTAGTGGAGGGCCGTTACGAGCAGTACTTC.

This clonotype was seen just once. The CDR3 bases are TGTGCCAGCAGTGTTTACGGTACCTACGAGCAGTACTTC. Its protein product is CASSVYGTYEQYF. The chain carries TRBV6-1 and TRBJ2-7; D unresolved. CDR1 is MNHNS, CDR2 SASEGT, per germline. V lost 4 bases and J lost 2, with 9 bases in between. The CDR3 is 13 residues long.

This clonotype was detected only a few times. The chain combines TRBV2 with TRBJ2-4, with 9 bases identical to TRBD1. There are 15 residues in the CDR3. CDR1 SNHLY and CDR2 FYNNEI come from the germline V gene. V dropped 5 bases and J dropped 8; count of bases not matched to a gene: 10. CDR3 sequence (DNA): TGTGCCAGCAGTACGGAACGGACAGGGGTGGACATTCAGTACTTC. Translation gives CASSTERTGVDIQYF.

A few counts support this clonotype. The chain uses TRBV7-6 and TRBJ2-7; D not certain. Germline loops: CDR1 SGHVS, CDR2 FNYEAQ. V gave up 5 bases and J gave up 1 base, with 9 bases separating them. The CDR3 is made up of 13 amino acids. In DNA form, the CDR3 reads TGTGCCAGCAGCCCCCCCCGGTCCTACGAGCAGTACTTC. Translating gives CASSPPRSYEQYF.

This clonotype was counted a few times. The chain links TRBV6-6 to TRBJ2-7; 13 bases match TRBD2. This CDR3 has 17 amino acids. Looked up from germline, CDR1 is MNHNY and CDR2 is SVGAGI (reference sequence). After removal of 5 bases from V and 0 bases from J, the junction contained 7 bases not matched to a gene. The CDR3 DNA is TGTGCCAGCAGTCCCCGGACTAGCGGGGGTAGCTCCTACGAGCAGTACTTC. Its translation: CASSPRTSGGSSYEQYF.

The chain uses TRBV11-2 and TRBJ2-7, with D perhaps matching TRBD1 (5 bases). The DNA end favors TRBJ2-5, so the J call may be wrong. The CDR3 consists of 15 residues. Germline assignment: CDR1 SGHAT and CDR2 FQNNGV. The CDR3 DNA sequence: TGTGCCAGCAGCTTTATCTTAGGGGTGAGGGAGACCCAGTACTTC. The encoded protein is CASSFILGVRETQYF.

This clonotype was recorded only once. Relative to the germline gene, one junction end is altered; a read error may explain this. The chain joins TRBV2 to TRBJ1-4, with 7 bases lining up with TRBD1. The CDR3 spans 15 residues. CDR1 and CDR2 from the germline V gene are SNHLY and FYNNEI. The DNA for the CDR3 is TGTGCCGGCAGTGAGGGGGCGAGGGCTAATGAAAAACTGTTTTTT. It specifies CAGSEGARANEKLFF.

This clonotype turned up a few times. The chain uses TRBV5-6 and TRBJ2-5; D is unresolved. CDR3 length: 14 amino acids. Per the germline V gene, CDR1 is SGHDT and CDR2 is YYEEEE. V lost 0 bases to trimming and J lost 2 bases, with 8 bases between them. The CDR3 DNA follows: TGTGCCAGCAGCTTGGCGGTTAGGCAAGAGACCCAGTACTTC. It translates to CASSLAVRQETQYF.

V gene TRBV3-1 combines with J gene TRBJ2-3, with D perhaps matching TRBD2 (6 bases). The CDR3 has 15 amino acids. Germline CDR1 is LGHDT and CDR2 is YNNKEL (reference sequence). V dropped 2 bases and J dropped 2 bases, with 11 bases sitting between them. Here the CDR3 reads CASSQIADYTDTQYF. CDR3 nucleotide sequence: TGTGCCAGCAGCCAAATAGCGGACTACACAGATACGCAGTATTTT.

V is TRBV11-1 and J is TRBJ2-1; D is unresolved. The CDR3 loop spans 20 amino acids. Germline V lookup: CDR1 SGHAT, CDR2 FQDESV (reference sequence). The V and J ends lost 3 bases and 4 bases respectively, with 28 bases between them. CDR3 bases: TGTGCCAGCAGCTTTGACCACCTAAACCTGGGTCAGCTGGGATACAATGAGCAGTTCTTC. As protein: CASSFDHLNLGQLGYNEQFF.